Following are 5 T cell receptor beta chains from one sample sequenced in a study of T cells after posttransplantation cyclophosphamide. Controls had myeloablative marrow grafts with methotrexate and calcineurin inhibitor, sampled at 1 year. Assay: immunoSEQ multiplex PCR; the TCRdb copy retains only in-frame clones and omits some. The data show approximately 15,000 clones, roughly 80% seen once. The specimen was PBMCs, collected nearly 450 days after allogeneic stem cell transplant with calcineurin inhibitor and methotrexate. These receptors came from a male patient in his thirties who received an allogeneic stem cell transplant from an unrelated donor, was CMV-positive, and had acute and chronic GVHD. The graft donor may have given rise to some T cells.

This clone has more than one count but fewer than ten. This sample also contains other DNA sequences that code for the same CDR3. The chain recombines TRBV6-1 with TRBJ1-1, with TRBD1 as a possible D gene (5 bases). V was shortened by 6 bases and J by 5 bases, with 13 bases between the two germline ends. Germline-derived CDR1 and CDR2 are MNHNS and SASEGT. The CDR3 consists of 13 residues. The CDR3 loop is CASRAWGGTEAFF. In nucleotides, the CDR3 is TGTGCCAGCAGGGCCTGGGGGGGAACTGAAGCTTTCTTT.

The CDR3 here is CAWSVASGSYEQYF. CDR3 sequence (DNA): TGTGCCTGGAGTGTAGCTAGCGGGAGTTACGAGCAGTACTTC. This chain joins TRBV30 and TRBJ2-7, with 10 bases matching TRBD2. CDR1 is GTSNPN and CDR2 is SVGIG in the germline V gene (reference sequence). This CDR3 is 14 amino acids long. V trimming: 0 bases; J trimming: 4 bases; junction bases outside the gene matches: 3.

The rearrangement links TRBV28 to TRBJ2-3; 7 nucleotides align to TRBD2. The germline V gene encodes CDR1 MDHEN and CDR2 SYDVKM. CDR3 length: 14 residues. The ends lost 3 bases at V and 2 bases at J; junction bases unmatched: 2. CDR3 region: CASSLGTNTDTQYF. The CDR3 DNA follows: TGTGCCAGCAGTTTGGGGACTAACACAGATACGCAGTATTTT.

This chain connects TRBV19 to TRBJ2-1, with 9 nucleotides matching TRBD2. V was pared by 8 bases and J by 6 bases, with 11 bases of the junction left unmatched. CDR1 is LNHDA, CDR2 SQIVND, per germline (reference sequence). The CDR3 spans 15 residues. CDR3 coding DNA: TGTGCCAGTTCCGATAGCGGGAGTGGGAGCAATGAGCAGTTCTTC. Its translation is CASSDSGSGSNEQFF.

The chain's CDR3 is CSATGGMNTEAFF. The CDR3 region has the DNA TGCAGCGCCACAGGGGGAATGAACACTGAAGCTTTCTTT. The chain links TRBV29-1 to TRBJ1-1; 8 positions match TRBD1. Losses at the gene ends were 7 bases for V and 0 bases for J; bases not matched to a gene: 4. Germline loops: CDR1 SQVTM, CDR2 ANQGSEA. This CDR3 is built from 13 residues. The whole variable domain, remainder taken from reference TRBV29-1 and TRBJ1-1, is SAVISQKPSRDICQRGTSLTIQCQVDSQVTMMFWYRQQPGQSLTLIATANQGSEATYESGFVIDKFPISRPNLTFSTLTVSNMSPEDSSIYLCSATGGMNTEAFFGQGTRLTVV.